This T cell receptor beta chain was captured by sequencing in a study of cytomegalovirus exposure and HLA in healthy donors. PCR amplification relied on 60 Vbeta primers (plus 13 Jbeta primers). Here immunoSEQ multiplex PCR was the method, and the copy in TCRdb shows in-frame clones only, minus some. The sample records 150,000 to 200,000 clones, under 80% being singletons. This clone has a handful of counts. Its antigen is unknown. Study-wide results and limits: CMV serostatus was the only recorded immune exposure for donors. A later analysis linked a missense DCLRE1C variant to TCR beta V- and J-gene trimming. The investigators catalogued some 160 TCR beta chains as cytomegalovirus-associated.

The sequencing sample was made of PBMCs. The receptor comes from a human donor in good health.

CDR3 in amino acids: CASSIGTGELFF. The CDR3 bases are TGTGCCAGTAGTATCGGCACCGGGGAGCTGTTTTTT. The chain joins TRBV19 to TRBJ2-2; D ambiguous. This CDR3 is built from 12 residues. V gave up 3 bases and J gave up 4 bases, with 3 bases separating them. The germline CDR1 and CDR2 sequences are LNHDA and SQIVND (reference sequence).